Presented here are 26 T cell receptor beta chains from one specimen sequenced in a study of molecular identifiers for immune sequencing clone quantification. Using its own MiXCR run on the PCR reads, TCRdb lists one record per CDR3 protein. The repertoire holds over 90,000 distinct CDR3 sequences, with about 35% as singletons. Material: naive CD8+ T cells from blood, with Jurkat cell RNA spiked in. Subset noted: FACS-sorted CD8+CD4-CCR7+CD45RA+ naive T cells. These receptors were collected from a human donor in good health. Some libraries in this study had Jurkat cell RNA spiked in.

The gene calls are TRBV20-1 and TRBJ2-7; no reliable D call. This CDR3 is 14 amino acids long. The V end was cut by 3 bases, the J end by 3 bases, with 15 bases between. Per the germline V gene, CDR1 is DFQATT and CDR2 is SNEGSKA (reference sequence). The DNA for the CDR3 is TGCAGTGCTAGGGACCGAGGTAGAATCTACGAGCAGTACTTC. This gives the protein CSARDRGRIYEQYF.

The sample holds a few counts of this clonotype. The chain recombines TRBV19 with TRBJ2-3; no clear D. Trimming cost V 6 bases and J 1 base, with 2 bases left between them. The CDR3 is 11 amino acids. CDR1 is LNHDA, CDR2 SQIVND, per germline (reference sequence). The CDR3 nucleotides are TGTGCCAGTAGGCGCACAGATACGCAGTATTTT. This codes for CASRRTDTQYF.

This clonotype was picked up a small number of times. V is TRBV4-3 and J is TRBJ2-1, with TRBD2 identical over 8 bases. V dropped 1 base and J dropped 5; count of bases not matched to a gene: 10. The CDR3 is 17 residues long. Looked up from germline, CDR1 is LGHNA and CDR2 is YSLEER. CDR3 DNA: TGCGCCAGCAGCCAAGGTCTGTGGCGGGAGGTAAACAATGAGCAGTTCTTC. Protein sequence: CASSQGLWREVNNEQFF.

This chain's CDR3 is CASSGASGGIRDTQYF. CDR3 sequence (DNA): TGCGCCAGCAGTGGGGCCTCAGGGGGCATTAGAGATACGCAGTATTTT. The V and J genes are TRBV10-1 and TRBJ2-3; TRBD1 matches 8 bases. Unmatched junction bases numbered 11, after V lost 4 bases and J lost 5 bases. Germline loops: CDR1 WNHNN, CDR2 SYGVQD (reference sequence). The CDR3 contains 16 residues.

The chain recombines TRBV6-2 or TRBV6-3 with TRBJ2-7; TRBD1 matches at 7 bases. Germline V gives CDR1 MNHEY, CDR2 SVGEGT. Trimming cost V 6 bases and J 5 bases; bases outside gene matches: 7. There are 13 residues in the CDR3. The CDR3 DNA reads TGTGCCAGCAGGGGCCGGACAGGTCACGAGCAGTACTTC. Its protein product is CASRGRTGHEQYF.

In this sample, this clonotype turned up a few times. The chain recombines TRBV5-4 with TRBJ2-2, with 9 bases aligning to TRBD2. CDR3 length: 18 residues. With V trimmed by 0 bases and J by 1 base, 7 bases remained unmatched. From germline, CDR1 is SGHNT and CDR2 YYREEE (reference sequence). CDR3 sequence reads: CASSLGLAGRRNTGELFF. DNA for the CDR3: TGTGCCAGCAGCTTGGGCCTAGCGGGAAGACGGAACACCGGGGAGCTGTTTTTT. Drawing the rest from reference TRBV5-4 and TRBJ2-2, the complete variable domain is ETGVTQSPTHLIKTRGQQVTLRCSSQSGHNTVSWYQQALGQGPQFIFQYYREEENGRGNFPPRFSGLQFPNYSSELNVNALELDDSALYLCASSLGLAGRRNTGELFFGEGSRLTVL.

This clonotype was found a few times. The rearrangement links TRBV7-9 to TRBJ2-7; maybe TRBD2 (5 bases). Germline V gene sequence: CDR1 SEHNR, CDR2 FQNEAQ (reference sequence). The CDR3 totals 12 residues. The V gene lost 4 bases and the J gene lost 2 bases, with 6 bases spanning the gap. CDR3 amino acids: CASSSGTYEQYF. The CDR3 region has the DNA TGTGCCAGCAGCTCCGGGACCTACGAGCAGTACTTC. Drawing the rest from reference TRBV7-9 and TRBJ2-7, the complete variable domain is DTGVSQNPRHKITKRGQNVTFRCDPISEHNRLYWYRQTLGQGPEFLTYFQNEAQLEKSRLLSDRFSAERPKGSFSTLEIQRTEQGDSAMYLCASSSGTYEQYFGPGTRLTVT.

Notes on this clonotype: The CDR3 does not end in the conserved phenylalanine or tryptophan, so this is likely a read error. The chain joins TRBV20-1 to TRBJ1-1; 8 positions match TRBD1. The junction had 8 bases not matched to a gene; V was cut back by 4 bases and J by 10 bases. The germline gives CDR1 DFQATT, CDR2 SNEGSKA (reference sequence). The CDR3 runs to 12 residues. Written as DNA, the CDR3 is TGCAGTGCTATTTTCACAGGGGGAGGAGCTTTCATT. Translated: CSAIFTGGGAFI.

Regarding this clonotype: One end of the junction is discordant with germline, which a read error may explain. The V and J genes are TRBV13 and TRBJ2-4, with D perhaps matching TRBD1 (5 bases). CDR1 is PRHDT, CDR2 FYEKMQ, per germline (reference sequence). This CDR3 comprises 16 residues. CDR3 protein: CASSPSQGLAKNTQYF. CDR3 sequence (DNA): TGTGCCAGCAGCCCCTCCCAGGGTTTGGCCAAAAACACTCAGTACTTC.

Notes on this clonotype: This sequence may be a read error, since a much larger clone differs from it by one base. The chain couples TRBV28 to TRBJ2-3; D not resolved. The germline V gene encodes CDR1 MDHEN and CDR2 SYDVKM. This CDR3 spans 14 amino acids. CDR3 DNA sequence: TGTGCCAGCGGTTTCGTGACGGCCCCAGATACGCAGTATTTT. It translates to CASGFVTAPDTQYF.

The J gene is TRBJ2-7, the V gene TRBV28; no firm D call. Trimming cost V 6 bases and J 3 bases, with 9 bases left between them. There are 12 residues in the CDR3. From germline, CDR1 is MDHEN and CDR2 SYDVKM. This CDR3 is CASSYTLYEQYF. CDR3 sequence (DNA): TGTGCCAGCAGCTACACCCTCTACGAGCAGTACTTC.

This clonotype was counted a few times. The chain links TRBV21-1 to TRBJ2-4; the table names TRBD1, a call not compared with the DNA. TRBV21-1 is shown as a pseudogene. CDR3 size: 19 residues. CDR3 in DNA: TGTGCCAGCAGCCCCCGGGACAGGGATCCTATCGGTCCCAAAAACATTCAGTACTTC. Translation: CASSPRDRDPIGPKNIQYF.

V and J are TRBV12-3 or TRBV12-4 and TRBJ1-4; D is unresolved. This CDR3 spans 14 amino acids. Between the trimmed V and J ends, which lost 6 bases and 0 bases, there was a span of 8 bases. CDR3 DNA: TGTGCCAGCAGACGGACCACAACTAATGAAAAACTGTTTTTT. It translates to CASRRTTTNEKLFF.

As to this clonotype: A much larger clone differs by one base, so this may be a read error. The chain couples TRBV28 to TRBJ2-1; no definite D call. The CDR3 length is 15 residues. Germline CDR1 reads MDHEN; CDR2 reads SYDVKM. CDR3 protein: CASSPLLGSANGQFF. The CDR3 DNA reads as TGTGCCAGCAGTCCCCTCTTAGGTTCCGCCAATGGGCAGTTCTTC.

The V and J genes are TRBV7-8 and TRBJ2-5, with D perhaps TRBD2 (5 bases). The CDR3 has 14 amino acids. Germline lookup yields CDR1 SGHVS and CDR2 FQNEAQ. V shed 1 base and J shed 10 bases, with 16 bases lying between them. The CDR3 here is CASSLGGQWNDQYF. DNA of the CDR3: TGTGCCAGCAGCTTAGGAGGGCAGTGGAACGACCAGTACTTC. The variable domain in full, completed from reference TRBV7-8 and TRBJ2-5, reads GAGVSQSPRYKVAKRGQDVALRCDPISGHVSLFWYQQALGQGPEFLTYFQNEAQLDKSGLPSDRFFAERPEGSVSTLKIQRTQQEDSAVYLCASSLGGQWNDQYFGPGTRLLVL.

This clonotype was seen many times. The rearrangement links TRBV6-2 or TRBV6-3 to TRBJ1-1; D unresolved. Deletions cut 7 bases from V and 7 bases from J, with 19 bases between. Germline V gives CDR1 MNHEY, CDR2 SVGEGT. There are 14 residues in the CDR3. The CDR3 sequence is CASMTADWKIEAFF. The CDR3, as DNA: TGTGCCAGCATGACCGCAGACTGGAAGATTGAAGCTTTCTTT.

Only one count was recorded for this clonotype. This chain joins TRBV20-1 and TRBJ2-7, with a tentative D call TRBD2 (6 bases). The germline V and J ends were trimmed by 6 bases and 3 bases, with 21 bases remaining between them. This CDR3 comprises 15 residues. CDR1 is DFQATT and CDR2 is SNEGSKA in the germline V gene (reference sequence). The CDR3 bases are TGCAGTGCCCCTTGGGACGGGAGCGGGTTCTACGAGCAGTACTTC. Protein product: CSAPWDGSGFYEQYF.

V and J are TRBV11-2 and TRBJ2-5, with D possibly being TRBD2 (5 bases). The CDR3 has 15 residues. Germline lookup yields CDR1 SGHAT and CDR2 FQNNGV. The germline V and J ends were trimmed by 5 bases and 2 bases, with 15 bases remaining between them. The CDR3 DNA follows: TGTGCCAGCAGCAGGGCTAGCAGCGATCAAGAGACCCAGTACTTC. Translated, it gives CASSRASSDQETQYF. The whole variable domain, remainder taken from reference TRBV11-2 and TRBJ2-5, is EAGVAQSPRYKIIEKRQSVAFWCNPISGHATLYWYQQILGQGPKLLIQFQNNGVVDDSQLPKDRFSAERLKGVDSTLKIQPAKLEDSAVYLCASSRASSDQETQYFGPGTRLLVL.

This clonotype occurred a few times. A read error may produce the germline difference seen at one junction end. This rearrangement joins TRBV29-1 to TRBJ2-5; D might be TRBD1 (6 bases). Germline CDR1 is SQVTM and CDR2 is ANQGSEA. The CDR3 runs to 11 residues. The CDR3: CSIIDRPGHHF. The CDR3 coding sequence is TGCAGCATAATAGACAGGCCGGGACATCACTTC. Drawing the rest from reference TRBV29-1 and TRBJ2-5, the complete variable domain is SAVISQKPSRDICQRGTSLTIQCQVDSQVTMMFWYRQQPGQSLTLIATANQGSEATYESGFVIDKFPISRPNLTFSTLTVSNMSPEDSSIYLCSIIDRPGHHFGPGTRLLVL.

This clonotype was counted a few times. J is TRBJ2-1 and V is TRBV12-3 or TRBV12-4, with D possibly being TRBD1 (6 bases). The CDR3 length is 15 residues. V shed 3 bases and J shed 0 bases, with 9 bases lying between them. CDR3 sequence (DNA): TGTGCCAGCAGTTTTGGGGGCTACTCCTACAATGAGCAGTTCTTC. As protein: CASSFGGYSYNEQFF.

A note on this clonotype: As the CDR3 is not closed by the conserved phenylalanine or tryptophan, this likely results from a read error. CDR3 sequence (DNA): TGTGCCAGCAGCTACTTGGAGGGCTATAGCAATCAGCCCCAGCATATT. Protein product: CASSYLEGYSNQPQHI. V gene TRBV7-8 combines with J gene TRBJ1-5; unclear D gene. The CDR3 covers 16 residues. With 4 bases removed from V and 0 bases from J, the gap between germline ends came to 13 bases. Germline CDR1 and CDR2: SGHVS and FQNEAQ.

V usage is TRBV7-9 and J usage is TRBJ2-3, with TRBD2 matching over 16 bases. From germline, CDR1 is SEHNR and CDR2 FQNEAQ (reference sequence). Losses at the gene ends were 5 bases for V and 2 bases for J; bases not matched to a gene: 16. The CDR3 runs to 21 residues. The CDR3 region is CASSPTLGLAGGPGPTDTQYF. In nucleotides, the CDR3 is TGTGCCAGCAGCCCCACCCTGGGACTAGCGGGAGGGCCCGGCCCCACAGATACGCAGTATTTT.

This clonotype has a count of ten or more. This chain joins TRBV4-1 and TRBJ1-2; 7 bases fit TRBD1. There are 15 residues in the CDR3. V lost 1 base to trimming and J lost 8 bases; unmatched junction nucleotides: 10. Per germline, CDR1 MGHRA and CDR2 YSYEKL. The chain's CDR3 is CASSQVDNRGQGYTF. For the CDR3, the DNA is TGCGCCAGCAGCCAAGTAGATAACAGGGGACAAGGCTACACCTTC.

The chain links TRBV6-2 or TRBV6-3 to TRBJ2-2; D not resolved. Trimming removed 8 bases at V and 0 bases at J, with 10 bases between. The CDR3 runs 14 residues. Germline V gene lookup returns CDR1 MNHEY and CDR2 SVGEGT. The CDR3 loop is CASPDSANTGELFF. CDR3 nucleotide sequence: TGTGCCAGCCCCGACTCCGCGAACACCGGGGAGCTGTTTTTT.

This chain connects TRBV13 to TRBJ1-3; TRBD1 is a possible D gene (5 bases). Germline CDR1 and CDR2: PRHDT and FYEKMQ (reference sequence). Trimming shortened V by 5 bases and J by 0 bases, and 8 bases separated the two germline ends. The CDR3 runs to 14 residues. CDR3 in amino acids: CASSRDSSGNTIYF. CDR3 DNA sequence: TGTGCCAGCAGCCGTGACAGCTCTGGAAACACCATATATTTT.

This clonotype appeared a few times. The chain is built from TRBV12-3 or TRBV12-4 and TRBJ2-7; 7 nucleotides agree with TRBD2. After removal of 3 bases from V and 0 bases from J, the junction contained 5 bases not matched to a gene. This CDR3 has 15 residues. The CDR3 here is CASSFSGRDSYEQYF. The CDR3 DNA reads TGTGCCAGCAGTTTTTCGGGGAGGGACTCCTACGAGCAGTACTTC.